The 25 T cell receptor beta chains given below trace back to one sample, sequenced in a study of response to subunit inactivated influenza vaccine (dated by TCRdb to about 2018). Receptor libraries were prepared by RT-PCR. TCRdb records Illumina HiSeq 2500 as the sequencer. TCRdb ran its own pipeline on the public reads, namely fastp trimming at Q25 and MiXCR clone calling, and kept in-frame beta chains. Under each unique CDR3 protein, matching rows form one entry showing the most common genes and DNA. The sample records around 520,000 distinct CDR3 sequences, about 25% of which are singletons. Together, the top ten hold around 2% of the sample. Sequencing was performed on CD4+ T cells sorted from PBMCs, taken about 5 days after vaccination. The origin of the receptors is a man aged 45 to 65 who received an inactivated influenza vaccine. Donor details come from another sample of the same person, matched by shared clones.

The rearrangement uses TRBV10-3 and TRBJ2-1; TRBD2 aligns across 8 bases. Unmatched junction bases numbered 5, after V lost 10 bases and J lost 0 bases. Looked up from germline, CDR1 is ENHRY and CDR2 is SYGVKD. CDR3 size: 14 residues. The CDR3 bases are TGTGCCAGTCAGCGGGGGTCCTCCTACAATGAGCAGTTCTTC. Translated: CASQRGSSYNEQFF.

This clonotype showed up just a few times. CDR3 in amino acids: CATRRGQGRTDTQYF. CDR3 nucleotide sequence: TGTGCCACCAGACGAGGACAGGGGCGCACAGATACGCAGTATTTT. The rearrangement links TRBV3-1 to TRBJ2-3; 9 nucleotides agree with TRBD1. With V trimmed by 10 bases and J by 1 base, 9 bases remained unmatched. In germline, CDR1 is LGHDT, CDR2 YNNKEL (reference sequence). The CDR3 sequence is 15 residues long.

This clonotype has a count of ten or more. The gene calls are TRBV12-3 or TRBV12-4 and TRBJ1-5; TRBD1 might be the D (6 bases). The CDR3 loop spans 14 amino acids. The V and J ends lost 5 bases and 4 bases respectively, with 12 bases between them. The chain's CDR3 is CASSPRGGNQPQHF. For the CDR3, the DNA is TGTGCCAGCAGTCCTAGGGGGGGGAATCAGCCCCAGCATTTT.

The table lists this clonotype with a few counts. V gene TRBV20-1 combines with J gene TRBJ2-3, with D unresolved. V lost 4 bases and J lost 2, with 7 bases in between. The germline V gene has CDR1 DFQATT and CDR2 SNEGSKA (reference sequence). The CDR3 is made up of 12 amino acids. The CDR3 bases are TGCAGTGCTATACAAGTCACAGATACGCAGTATTTT. Translation gives CSAIQVTDTQYF.

This clonotype has a handful of counts. The CDR3 loop is CATSAPAGGNEQYF. DNA for the CDR3: TGTGCCACCAGTGCCCCAGCGGGAGGAAACGAGCAGTACTTC. The chain carries TRBV24-1 and TRBJ2-7; 9 bases match TRBD2. This CDR3 is 14 amino acids long. The germline V gene encodes CDR1 KGHDR and CDR2 SFDVKD. Trimming took 5 bases from V and 5 from J; bases not matched to a gene: 6.

This clonotype was found a few times. The V call is TRBV3-1, the J call TRBJ1-6, with D maybe TRBD1 (6 bases). CDR3 length: 15 residues. Germline V gene sequence: CDR1 LGHDT, CDR2 YNNKEL (reference sequence). The V gene lost 2 bases and the J gene lost 6 bases, with 11 bases spanning the gap. CDR3 sequence (DNA): TGTGCCAGCAGCCAAACACGGACAGCTAATTCACCCCTCCACTTT. Its protein is CASSQTRTANSPLHF.

The chain joins TRBV10-3 to TRBJ2-2; maybe TRBD1 (6 bases). This CDR3 has 11 residues. Trimming removed 10 bases from V and 9 bases from J, with 12 bases in between. CDR1 ENHRY and CDR2 SYGVKD come from the germline V gene. In DNA form, the CDR3 reads TGTGCCACCACAGGGAGCCGGGAGCTGTTTTTT. This encodes CATTGSRELFF.

The chain links TRBV5-1 to TRBJ2-7; D possibly uses TRBD1 or TRBD2 (5 bases each). Germline-derived CDR1 and CDR2 are SGHRS and YFSETQ. Trimming shortened V by 4 bases and J by 1 base, and 15 bases separated the two germline ends. CDR3 length equals 15 residues. DNA for the CDR3: TGCGCCAGCAGCCTGGTGGGGGAAGGATCCTACGAGCAGTACTTC. Its protein product is CASSLVGEGSYEQYF.

Only a few counts were recorded for this clonotype. The chain has TRBV20-1 and TRBJ2-3; 7 bases are shared with TRBD2. CDR3 length: 15 residues. The V gene end was trimmed by 2 bases and the J gene end by 4 bases; junction bases not matched to a gene: 9. Germline-derived CDR1 and CDR2 are DFQATT and SNEGSKA (reference sequence). The CDR3 sequence: CSARIAGVPPDTQYF. The CDR3 DNA reads TGCAGTGCTAGAATTGCGGGGGTACCCCCAGATACGCAGTATTTT.

In DNA form, the CDR3 reads TGCGCCAGCAGCCAAGTAGTTCAAGGGGGCACCGGGGAGCTGTTTTTT. It translates to CASSQVVQGGTGELFF. The V gene is TRBV4-3, the J gene TRBJ2-2; D possibly corresponds to TRBD1 (6 bases). Per germline, CDR1 LGHNA and CDR2 YSLEER. Between the trimmed V and J ends, which lost 1 base and 4 bases, there was a span of 13 bases. The CDR3 loop spans 16 amino acids.

CDR3 sequence (DNA): TGTGCCAGCAGCTTAGCGCACCTAGCGGGAGGCGACGAGCAGTACTTC. The encoded protein is CASSLAHLAGGDEQYF. This chain connects TRBV7-2 to TRBJ2-7; 11 positions agree with TRBD2. The germline gives CDR1 SGHTA, CDR2 FQGNSA. V trimming: 0 bases; J trimming: 5 bases; junction bases outside the gene matches: 6. The CDR3 has 16 amino acids. Full variable domain (missing parts from reference TRBV7-2 and TRBJ2-7): GAGVSQSPSNKVTEKGKDVELRCDPISGHTALYWYRQSLGQGLEFLIYFQGNSAPDKSGLPSDRFSAERTGGSVSTLTIQRTQQEDSAVYLCASSLAHLAGGDEQYFGPGTRLTVT.

The chain employs TRBV4-3 and TRBJ2-3, with 7 bases matching TRBD1. Germline trimming cut 4 bases from V and 5 bases from J; bases unmatched to any gene: 3. This CDR3 contains 13 residues. In germline, CDR1 is LGHNA, CDR2 YSLEER. For the CDR3, the DNA is TGCGCCAGCAGCCCTCGGACAGGAGATACGCAGTATTTT. It encodes CASSPRTGDTQYF.

The gene calls are TRBV12-3 or TRBV12-4 and TRBJ2-3; D is perhaps TRBD1 (6 bases). Trimming took off 8 bases at V and 2 bases at J, with 11 bases between the two ends. The CDR3 covers 13 residues. The DNA for the CDR3 is TGTGCCAGCCGCCGGGACACCACAGATACGCAGTATTTT. This sequence encodes CASRRDTTDTQYF.

J is TRBJ2-1 and V is TRBV7-9, with TRBD1 identical over 7 bases. Trimming took 2 bases from V and 4 from J; bases not matched to a gene: 5. The germline V gene has CDR1 SEHNR and CDR2 FQNEAQ (reference sequence). CDR3 length: 15 amino acids. The CDR3 bases are TGTGCCAGCAGCTTATTGACAGGGCTATACAATGAGCAGTTCTTC. Its translation: CASSLLTGLYNEQFF. The variable domain in full, completed from reference TRBV7-9 and TRBJ2-1, reads DTGVSQNPRHKITKRGQNVTFRCDPISEHNRLYWYRQTLGQGPEFLTYFQNEAQLEKSRLLSDRFSAERPKGSFSTLEIQRTEQGDSAMYLCASSLLTGLYNEQFFGPGTRLTVL.

This clonotype came up once. This chain links TRBV4-1 with TRBJ2-7, with D perhaps given as TRBD1 or TRBD2 (7 bases each). The CDR3 is 16 amino acids. The V end was cut by 4 bases, the J end by 2 bases, with 18 bases between. CDR1 is MGHRA and CDR2 is YSYEKL in the germline V gene. The CDR3 DNA reads as TGCGCCAGCAGCCCCTCCGGGGGGACAGAGGCCTACGAGCAGTACTTC. Encoded protein: CASSPSGGTEAYEQYF.

The chain uses TRBV5-1 and TRBJ2-3; 14 bases agree with TRBD2. V lost 2 bases, J lost 3 bases, and 5 bases stayed unmatched. Per the germline V gene, CDR1 is SGHRS and CDR2 is YFSETQ. The CDR3 consists of 17 residues. The CDR3 bases are TGCGCCAGCAGCTTAGGACTAGCGGGAGGTTGGACAGATACGCAGTATTTT. This sequence encodes CASSLGLAGGWTDTQYF.

This chain uses TRBV7-3 with TRBJ2-3; D is undetermined. The V gene's germline CDR1 is SGHTA and CDR2 FQGTGA. The CDR3 has 13 residues. Trimming shortened V by 2 bases and J by 5 bases, and 8 bases separated the two germline ends. CDR3 in amino acids: CASSLGPEDTQYF. Written as DNA, the CDR3 is TGTGCCAGCAGCTTAGGGCCTGAAGATACGCAGTATTTT.

The chain employs TRBV9 and TRBJ2-1, with D possibly matching TRBD2 (6 bases). Germline CDR1 and CDR2: SGDLS and YYNGEE. Trimming took 0 bases from V and 1 from J, leaving 11 bases between them. CDR3 length: 16 amino acids. This CDR3 reads CASSVGVGTSYNEQFF. The CDR3 nucleotides are TGTGCCAGCAGCGTAGGGGTCGGGACTTCCTACAATGAGCAGTTCTTC.

Only a few counts were recorded for this clonotype. The chain joins TRBV5-1 to TRBJ2-7, with 8 bases that match TRBD1. After removal of 4 bases from V and 3 bases from J, the junction contained 6 bases not matched to a gene. This CDR3 has 14 amino acids. Germline V gives CDR1 SGHRS, CDR2 YFSETQ. The CDR3 DNA reads TGCGCCAGCAGCGCCCAGACAGGGGTCTACGAGCAGTACTTC. This sequence encodes CASSAQTGVYEQYF.

In DNA form, the CDR3 reads TGTGCCAGCAGCCTAGGACAGGAAGCACCCCTCCACTTT. Amino acid sequence: CASSLGQEAPLHF. This chain joins TRBV11-2 and TRBJ1-6, with 7 bases matching TRBD1. The CDR3 contains 13 residues. V gave up 5 bases and J gave up 11 bases; unmatched junction bases: 6. Looked up from germline, CDR1 is SGHAT and CDR2 is FQNNGV. The full variable domain, with the rest looked up from reference TRBV11-2 and TRBJ1-6, is EAGVAQSPRYKIIEKRQSVAFWCNPISGHATLYWYQQILGQGPKLLIQFQNNGVVDDSQLPKDRFSAERLKGVDSTLKIQPAKLEDSAVYLCASSLGQEAPLHFGNGTRLTVT.

This clonotype occurred many times. The V gene is TRBV7-2, the J gene TRBJ1-1, with D tentatively TRBD1 (6 bases). CDR3 length: 14 residues. Trimming took 2 bases from V and 4 from J, leaving 11 bases between them. Germline V CDR1 and CDR2: SGHTA, FQGNSA. CDR3 protein: CASSLTGAGTEAFF. CDR3 in DNA: TGTGCCAGCAGCTTAACGGGGGCGGGCACTGAAGCTTTCTTT.

The J gene is TRBJ2-1, the V gene TRBV20-1; TRBD2 matches 7 bases. This CDR3 has 16 residues. With V trimmed by 6 bases and J by 9 bases, 20 bases remained unmatched. CDR1 is DFQATT, CDR2 SNEGSKA, per germline (reference sequence). CDR3 region: CSATKGPSGRGSEQFF. For the CDR3, the DNA is TGCAGTGCAACGAAGGGTCCTAGCGGCCGTGGGAGTGAGCAGTTCTTC.

This clonotype was seen more than once but under ten times. J is TRBJ2-1 and V is TRBV9; 8 bases fit TRBD2. CDR3 length equals 15 residues. From germline, CDR1 is SGDLS and CDR2 YYNGEE. Trimming took 0 bases from V and 7 from J; bases not matched to a gene: 6. CDR3 sequence reads: CASSVGTGGLNEQFF. The CDR3, as DNA: TGTGCCAGCAGCGTAGGAACGGGGGGGCTTAATGAGCAGTTCTTC.

This clonotype has only a few counts. This chain links TRBV7-9 with TRBJ2-7; the match to TRBD2 covers 9 bases. Trimming cost V 6 bases and J 7 bases; bases outside gene matches: 16. This CDR3 region has 16 residues. Per the germline V gene, CDR1 is SEHNR and CDR2 is FQNEAQ (reference sequence). In nucleotides, the CDR3 is TGTGCCAGCAGTTCTTCTCCGGGACTAGCTTCGGGTGAGCAGTACTTC. Its protein is CASSSSPGLASGEQYF.

Ten or more counts support this clonotype. The CDR3 sequence: CASSSGTRMNTEAFF. CDR3 bases: TGCGCCAGCAGCTCCGGGACACGCATGAACACTGAAGCTTTCTTT. The V gene is TRBV5-1, the J gene TRBJ1-1; D may be TRBD1 (6 bases). There are 15 residues in the CDR3. Germline V gene sequence: CDR1 SGHRS, CDR2 YFSETQ. V was cut by 3 bases and J by 0 bases, with 12 bases left in between.